This TCR beta chain was sequenced during a study of blood T cell repertoires in COVID-19. For the study at large: COVID-19 samples, acute and convalescent, were from the United States, Italy and Spain. T cells, B-cell-depleted T cells, or PBMCs provided the cDNA or gDNA that served as material.

CDR1 is MNHEY, CDR2 SVGAGI, per germline. The V end was cut by 4 bases, the J end by 10 bases, with 10 bases between. The CDR3 consists of 11 residues. Participants were aged about 18 to 100 years from 20 to 30 US areas. Assignment of participants to cohorts was predicated upon participant-reported clinical history. TCRdb keeps only in-frame clones here, not all; method: immunoSEQ multiplex PCR. Altogether 100,000 to 150,000 clones are present, about 86% being singletons, with the ten largest covering roughly 2.2%. This TCR came from a man aged 35 to 55 with acute COVID-19. The chain joins TRBV6-5 to TRBJ1-1; weak D call: TRBD1 (6 bases). Specimen: PBMCs or T cells enriched from blood (not recorded which). Here the CDR3 reads CASSWGHTAFF. The CDR3 DNA reads as TGTGCCAGCAGTTGGGGACATACAGCTTTCTTT.